This TCR beta chain was found in a study of cytomegalovirus exposure and HLA in healthy donors. Points from the study as a whole: Rare TCR sequences dominated, though some public TCRs recurred in many donors.

Worth noting for this clone: Its antigen remains unknown.

The PCR contained 60 Vbeta and 13 Jbeta primers. The protocol was immunoSEQ multiplex PCR, while the TCRdb copy is restricted to in-frame clones and leaves out a portion. The sample has roughly 140,000 clones, around 76% seen once. Trimming left V 3 bases short and J 0 bases short, with 15 bases between. The CDR3 is 16 amino acids. Germline loops: CDR1 MGHRA, CDR2 YSYEKL. The TCR originated in a man aged 18 to 30 in good health and CMV-seronegative. This chain uses TRBV4-1 with TRBJ2-7, with D possibly matching TRBD1 (5 bases). The sample was PBMCs. The CDR3 loop reads CASSQAVGDSSYEQYF. CDR3 DNA sequence: TGCGCCAGCAGCCAGGCAGTCGGTGACAGCTCCTACGAGCAGTACTTC.